This TCR beta chain emerged from a study of regulatory T cells in long-lasting Graves disease. Combining iRepertoire HTBI primers with Arm-PCR of CDR3 regions, the authors built TCR beta libraries. MiXCR, run by TCRdb on the multiplex PCR reads, gives a single entry per CDR3 protein. The sample holds 400,000 to 500,000 distinct CDR3 sequences, around 15% seen once. Time point meaning: newly diagnosed GD, antithyroid drugs for less than 3 months. Researchers made the TCR library from RNA that was extracted from PBMCs. The authors diagnosed Graves' disease using American Thyroid Association guidelines. This clonotype was found once. Germline is not matched at one junction end, which may reflect a read error. These same records also appear under a second study, on T cells in Graves' hyperthyroidism and ophthalmopathy. That paper notes: Using the HTBI primer set, a first-round RT-PCR was run on the TCR CDR3. A median roughly six months before onset, the model predicted ophthalmopathy.

Sequenced material: peripheral blood mononuclear cells (PBMCs), taken at new diagnosis, from a patient treated with antithyroid drugs. This TCR was sampled from a woman aged 45 to 65 with Graves disease.

CDR3 DNA: TGTGTCAGCAGCTTGGTAGTTGAGTACGAGCAGTACTTC. Translated: CVSSLVVEYEQYF. The genes are TRBV13 and TRBJ2-7; D gene ambiguous. Germline-derived CDR1 and CDR2 are PRHDT and FYEKMQ (reference sequence). The CDR3 contains 13 residues.